This entry is about one T cell receptor beta chain. This table comes from immunoSEQ multiplex PCR, and its TCRdb copy is limited to in-frame clones, with some not included. The sample consists of about 220,000 clones, 75% to 95% of them appearing once. The data belong to a study of cytomegalovirus exposure and HLA in healthy donors. Germline V gives CDR1 MNHEY, CDR2 SVGAGI. CDR3 length equals 15 residues. V dropped 0 bases and J dropped 8; count of bases not matched to a gene: 2. The specimen sequenced was PBMCs. The chain combines TRBV6-5 with TRBJ1-6, with 9 bases aligning to TRBD1. The origin of this receptor is a woman aged 18-29 years in good health and CMV-seronegative. The CDR3 here is CASSYSRDRDSPLHF. For the CDR3, the DNA is TGTGCCAGCAGTTACTCGAGGGACAGGGATTCACCCCTCCACTTT.